This T cell receptor beta chain was sequenced in a study of blood T cell repertoires in COVID-19. Across the study: Acute and convalescent COVID-19 samples came from the United States, Italy and Spain.

Per the original data handling: Amplifying reference gene primers gave estimates of nucleated cell counts. Sequencing was performed with immunoSEQ multiplex PCR; in TCRdb, only in-frame clones are kept and a portion is missing. That table is the source of V, J and clone size, and D and trimming were worked out from the DNA. The table lists tens of thousands of clones, 80% to 90% of them singletons. The CDR3 sequence is 12 residues long. CDR1 and CDR2 from the germline V gene are SNHLY and FYNNEI. Deletions cut 3 bases from V and 4 bases from J, with 4 bases between. The sequencing sample was made of peripheral blood. The clonotype was recovered from a human donor in a cohort sampled during active COVID-19. The V gene is TRBV2, the J gene TRBJ1-5; D is unresolved. The CDR3 is CASSDQNQPQHF. The CDR3, as DNA: TGTGCCAGCAGTGATCAAAATCAGCCCCAGCATTTT.